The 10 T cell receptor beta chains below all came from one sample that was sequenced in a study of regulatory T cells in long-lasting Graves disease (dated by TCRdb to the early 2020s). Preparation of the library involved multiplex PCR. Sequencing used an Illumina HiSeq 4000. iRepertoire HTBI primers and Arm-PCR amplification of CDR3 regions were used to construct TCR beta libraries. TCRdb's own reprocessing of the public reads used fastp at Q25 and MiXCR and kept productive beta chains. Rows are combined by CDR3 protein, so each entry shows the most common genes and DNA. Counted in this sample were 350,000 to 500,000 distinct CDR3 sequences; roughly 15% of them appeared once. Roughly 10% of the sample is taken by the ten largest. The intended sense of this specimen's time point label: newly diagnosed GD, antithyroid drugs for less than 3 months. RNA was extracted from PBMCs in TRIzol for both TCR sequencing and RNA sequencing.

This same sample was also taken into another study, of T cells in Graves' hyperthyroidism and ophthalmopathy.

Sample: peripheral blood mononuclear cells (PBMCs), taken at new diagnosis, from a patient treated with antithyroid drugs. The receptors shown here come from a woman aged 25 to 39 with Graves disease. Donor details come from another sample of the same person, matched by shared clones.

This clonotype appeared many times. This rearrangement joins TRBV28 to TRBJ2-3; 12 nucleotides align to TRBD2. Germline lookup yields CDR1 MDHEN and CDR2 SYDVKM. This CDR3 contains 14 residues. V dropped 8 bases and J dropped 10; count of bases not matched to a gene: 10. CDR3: CASRSSGRGISQYF. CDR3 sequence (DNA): TGTGCCAGCCGGTCTAGCGGGAGGGGAATTTCGCAGTATTTT.

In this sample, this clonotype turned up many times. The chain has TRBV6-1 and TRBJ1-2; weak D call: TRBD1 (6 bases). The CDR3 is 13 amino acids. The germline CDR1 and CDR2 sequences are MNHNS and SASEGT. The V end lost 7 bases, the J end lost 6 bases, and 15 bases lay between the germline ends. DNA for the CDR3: TGTGCCAGCATCGACGACGGGGGCAATGGCTACACCTTC. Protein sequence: CASIDDGGNGYTF.

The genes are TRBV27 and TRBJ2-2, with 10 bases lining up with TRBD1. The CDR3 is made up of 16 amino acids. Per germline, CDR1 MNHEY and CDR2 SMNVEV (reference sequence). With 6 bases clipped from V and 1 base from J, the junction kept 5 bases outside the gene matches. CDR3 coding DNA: TGTGCCAGCAGACGACAGGGGGCAGTGAACACCGGGGAGCTGTTTTTT. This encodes CASRRQGAVNTGELFF.

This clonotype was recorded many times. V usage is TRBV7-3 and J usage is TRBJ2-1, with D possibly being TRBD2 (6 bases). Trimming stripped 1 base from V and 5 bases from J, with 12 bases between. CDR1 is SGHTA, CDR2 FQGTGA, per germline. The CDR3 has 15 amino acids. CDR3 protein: CASSLSGRDDNEQFF. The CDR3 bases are TGTGCCAGCAGCTTAAGTGGGCGGGACGACAATGAGCAGTTCTTC.

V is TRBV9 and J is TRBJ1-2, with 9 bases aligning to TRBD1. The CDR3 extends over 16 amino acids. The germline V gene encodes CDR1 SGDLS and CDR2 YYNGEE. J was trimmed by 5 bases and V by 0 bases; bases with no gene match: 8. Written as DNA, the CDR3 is TGTGCCAGCAGCGTAGGACAGGGGGTCCCTCATTATGGCTACACCTTC. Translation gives CASSVGQGVPHYGYTF.

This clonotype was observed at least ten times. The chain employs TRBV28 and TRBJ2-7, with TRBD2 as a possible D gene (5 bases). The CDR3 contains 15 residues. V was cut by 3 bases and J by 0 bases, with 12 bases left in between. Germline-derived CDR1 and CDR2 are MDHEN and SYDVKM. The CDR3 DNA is TGTGCCAGCAGTTTTAACGGGATTTTCTCCTACGAGCAGTACTTC. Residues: CASSFNGIFSYEQYF. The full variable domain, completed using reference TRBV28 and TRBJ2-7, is DVKVTQSSRYLVKRTGEKVFLECVQDMDHENMFWYRQDPGLGLRLIYFSYDVKMKEKGDIPEGYSVSREKKERFSLILESASTNQTSMYLCASSFNGIFSYEQYFGPGTRLTVT.

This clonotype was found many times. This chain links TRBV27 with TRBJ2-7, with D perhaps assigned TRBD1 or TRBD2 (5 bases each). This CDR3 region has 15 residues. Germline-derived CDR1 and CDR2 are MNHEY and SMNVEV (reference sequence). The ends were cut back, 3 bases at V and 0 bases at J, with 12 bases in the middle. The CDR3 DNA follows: TGTGCCAGCAGTTTCGGGGACCGTATCTCCTACGAGCAGTACTTC. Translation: CASSFGDRISYEQYF.

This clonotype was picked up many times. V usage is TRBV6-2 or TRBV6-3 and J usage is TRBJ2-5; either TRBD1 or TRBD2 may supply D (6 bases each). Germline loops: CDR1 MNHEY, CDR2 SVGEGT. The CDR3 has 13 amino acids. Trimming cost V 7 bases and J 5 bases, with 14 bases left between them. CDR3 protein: CASTGGSGETQYF. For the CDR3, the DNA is TGTGCCAGCACCGGGGGCTCCGGGGAGACCCAGTACTTC.

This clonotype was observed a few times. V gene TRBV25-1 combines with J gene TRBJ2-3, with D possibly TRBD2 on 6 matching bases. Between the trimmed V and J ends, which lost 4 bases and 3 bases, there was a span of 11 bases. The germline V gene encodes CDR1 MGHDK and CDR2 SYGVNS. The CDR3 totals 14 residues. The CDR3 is CASSVGSFTDTQYF. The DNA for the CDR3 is TGTGCCAGCAGTGTCGGGAGCTTTACAGATACGCAGTATTTT.

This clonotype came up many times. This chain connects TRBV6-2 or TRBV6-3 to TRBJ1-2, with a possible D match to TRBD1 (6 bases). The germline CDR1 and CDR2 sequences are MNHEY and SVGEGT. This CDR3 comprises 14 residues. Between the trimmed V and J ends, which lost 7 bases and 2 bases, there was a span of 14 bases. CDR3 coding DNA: TGTGCCAGCAACCTCAGGGGTTCGAACTATGGCTACACCTTC. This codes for CASNLRGSNYGYTF.